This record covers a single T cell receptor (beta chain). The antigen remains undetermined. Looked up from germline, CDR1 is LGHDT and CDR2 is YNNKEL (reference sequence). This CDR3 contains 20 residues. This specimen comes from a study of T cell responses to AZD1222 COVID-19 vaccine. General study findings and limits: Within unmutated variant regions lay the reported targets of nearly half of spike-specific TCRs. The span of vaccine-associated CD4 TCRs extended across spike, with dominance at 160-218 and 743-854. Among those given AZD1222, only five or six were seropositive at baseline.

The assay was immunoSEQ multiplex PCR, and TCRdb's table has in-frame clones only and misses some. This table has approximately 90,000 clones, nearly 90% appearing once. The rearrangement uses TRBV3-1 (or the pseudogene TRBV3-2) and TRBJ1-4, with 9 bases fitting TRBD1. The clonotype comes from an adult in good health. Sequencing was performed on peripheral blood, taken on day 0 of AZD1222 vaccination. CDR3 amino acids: CGCSAAKIPGQGATNEKLFF. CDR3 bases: TGTGGGTGCTCAGCAGCCAAGATCCCGGGACAGGGTGCAACTAATGAAAAACTGTTTTTT.